This is a list of T cell receptor beta chains from one sample in a study of blood T cell repertoires in COVID-19. Method: immunoSEQ multiplex PCR; TCRdb's copy keeps in-frame clones and lacks some. The sample carries nearly 250,000 clones, roughly 83% recorded once. The material sequenced was PBMCs or T cells enriched from blood (not recorded which). The receptor set was obtained from a woman aged 50 to 60 who had recovered from COVID-19. CDR3s include the opening cysteine and the closing phenylalanine or tryptophan. Fields, in order: D gene, clone size, V gene, J gene, CDR3 DNA, CDR3 protein. The D gene is left open where the match is weak. For some rows the clone size is stated as once, few or many, or as a class when expanded; others skip it.

d_gene: -; abundance: -; v_gene: TRBV7-9; j_gene: TRBJ1-2; CDR3nt: TGTGCCAGCAGCTTAGGGGCAGTAAGGGGCTACACCTTC; CDR3aa: CASSLGAVRGYTF
d_gene: -; abundance: once; v_gene: TRBV4-3; j_gene: TRBJ2-5; CDR3nt: TGCGCCAGCAGCCAAGACAGGGGAGAGACCCAGTACTTC; CDR3aa: CASSQDRGETQYF
d_gene: TRBD1; abundance: -; v_gene: TRBV5-1; j_gene: TRBJ2-3; CDR3nt: TGCGCCAGCATGGACAGGGGCTTGGTGGCAGATACGCAGTATTTT; CDR3aa: CASMDRGLVADTQYF
d_gene: -; abundance: -; v_gene: TRBV25-1; j_gene: TRBJ2-7; CDR3nt: TGTGCCAGCAGTGAGTCGCGGGTATCACCCTACGAGCAGTACTTC; CDR3aa: CASSESRVSPYEQYF
d_gene: -; abundance: -; v_gene: TRBV10-1; j_gene: TRBJ1-3; CDR3nt: TGCGCCTCCGGAGAGGGATCGGGGTCGGGAAACACCATATATTTT; CDR3aa: CASGEGSGSGNTIYF
d_gene: TRBD2; abundance: -; v_gene: TRBV11-2; j_gene: TRBJ2-1; CDR3nt: TGTGCCAGCACCACGAATAGCGGGGGGGCCGGGGAGCAGTTCTTC; CDR3aa: CASTTNSGGAGEQFF
d_gene: TRBD2; abundance: -; v_gene: TRBV19; j_gene: TRBJ2-1; CDR3nt: TGTGCCAGTAGTATAACGGGGGTACCGGGACTAGCCAAAGATGAGCAGTTCTTC; CDR3aa: CASSITGVPGLAKDEQFF
d_gene: -; abundance: -; v_gene: TRBV3-1/TRBV3-2; j_gene: TRBJ2-3; CDR3nt: TGTGCCAGCAGCCAAGGCGCGGGGTGGACAGATACGCAGTATTTT; CDR3aa: CASSQGAGWTDTQYF
d_gene: TRBD2; abundance: -; v_gene: TRBV11-2; j_gene: TRBJ2-3; CDR3nt: TGTGCCAGCAGCGCACTTCGGACTAGCGGGCAACTAGGGGGTACGCAGTATTTT; CDR3aa: CASSALRTSGQLGGTQYF
d_gene: TRBD1; abundance: -; v_gene: TRBV5-1; j_gene: TRBJ2-5; CDR3nt: TGCGCCAGCGGCAGAGGGGGCGCAGAGACCCAGTACTTC; CDR3aa: CASGRGGAETQYF
d_gene: -; abundance: once; v_gene: TRBV3-1/TRBV3-2; j_gene: TRBJ1-2; CDR3nt: TGTGCCAGCAGCCAGGGCCCGCCAGGGGCATTTACAAGCTACACCTTC; CDR3aa: CASSQGPPGAFTSYTF
d_gene: TRBD2; abundance: -; v_gene: TRBV4-3; j_gene: TRBJ2-1; CDR3nt: TGCGCCAGCAGCCAAGGACTAGCGGGAATCTACGTAAATACCTACAATGAGCAGTTCTTC; CDR3aa: CASSQGLAGIYVNTYNEQFF
d_gene: TRBD2; abundance: -; v_gene: TRBV6-1; j_gene: TRBJ2-2; CDR3nt: TGTGCCAGCAGTGAGGCGGGACTAGCGGGAGCGGTCGGGGAGCTGTTTTTT; CDR3aa: CASSEAGLAGAVGELFF
d_gene: TRBD2; abundance: -; v_gene: TRBV5-4; j_gene: TRBJ2-5; CDR3nt: TGTGCCAGCAGCTGGGGGGGGGACTCGGCCGAGACCCAGTACTTC; CDR3aa: CASSWGGDSAETQYF
d_gene: TRBD1; abundance: -; v_gene: TRBV5-5; j_gene: TRBJ1-1; CDR3nt: TGTGCCAGCAGCCCGAGAAGGACAGGGGGTATGAACACTGAAGCTTTCTTT; CDR3aa: CASSPRRTGGMNTEAFF
d_gene: TRBD1; abundance: -; v_gene: TRBV3-1/TRBV3-2; j_gene: TRBJ1-1; CDR3nt: TGTGCCAGCAGCTTTTACAGGGGGAACACTGAAGCTTTCTTT; CDR3aa: CASSFYRGNTEAFF
d_gene: TRBD1; abundance: -; v_gene: TRBV7-3; j_gene: TRBJ1-1; CDR3nt: TGTGCCAGCAGCTCGACAGGGGCGAACACTGAAGCTTTCTTT; CDR3aa: CASSSTGANTEAFF
d_gene: -; abundance: few; v_gene: TRBV11-3; j_gene: TRBJ2-7; CDR3nt: TGTGCCAGCAGCTTAGATCGGTCCTACGAGCAGTACTTC; CDR3aa: CASSLDRSYEQYF
d_gene: TRBD1; abundance: -; v_gene: TRBV5-1; j_gene: TRBJ1-5; CDR3nt: TGCGCCAGCAGCTCCACCGGACAGGGTGGCCAGCCCCAGCATTTT; CDR3aa: CASSSTGQGGQPQHF
d_gene: TRBD2; abundance: -; v_gene: TRBV9; j_gene: TRBJ2-1; CDR3nt: TGTGCCAGCAGCGTAGCGGGAGGTGGGTACAATGAGCAGTTCTTC; CDR3aa: CASSVAGGGYNEQFF
d_gene: TRBD1; abundance: -; v_gene: TRBV5-1; j_gene: TRBJ2-1; CDR3nt: TGCGCCAGCAGCGCGACAGGGGGGAACAATGAGCAGTTCTTC; CDR3aa: CASSATGGNNEQFF
d_gene: -; abundance: -; v_gene: TRBV19; j_gene: TRBJ2-4; CDR3nt: TGTGCCAGTACTATGGACCTGTTCGGGACCAAAAACATTCAGTACTTC; CDR3aa: CASTMDLFGTKNIQYF
d_gene: TRBD1; abundance: -; v_gene: TRBV29-1; j_gene: TRBJ2-1; CDR3nt: TGCAGCGTCACCGGGACAGGGACTTTGAGCTCCTACAATGAGCAGTTCTTC; CDR3aa: CSVTGTGTLSSYNEQFF
d_gene: -; abundance: -; v_gene: TRBV2; j_gene: TRBJ2-6; CDR3nt: TGTGCCAGCACCGGACTTTCTGGGGCCAACGTCCTGACTTTC; CDR3aa: CASTGLSGANVLTF
d_gene: -; abundance: -; v_gene: TRBV27; j_gene: TRBJ1-2; CDR3nt: TGTGCCAGCAGTTTATCCGGGTATACACTGAGGAACTATGGCTACACCTTC; CDR3aa: CASSLSGYTLRNYGYTF
d_gene: TRBD2; abundance: -; v_gene: TRBV7-2; j_gene: TRBJ2-3; CDR3nt: TGTGCCAGCAGCCCGACTAGCAGGAGCACAGATACGCAGTATTTT; CDR3aa: CASSPTSRSTDTQYF
d_gene: TRBD2; abundance: -; v_gene: TRBV5-1; j_gene: TRBJ2-1; CDR3nt: TGCGCCAGCAGACTAGCGGGAGACAATGAGCAGTTCTTC; CDR3aa: CASRLAGDNEQFF
d_gene: -; abundance: medium-sized; v_gene: TRBV27; j_gene: TRBJ2-1; CDR3nt: TGTGCCAGCACCGTAGGCCCGGGGGGCCGCAATGAGCAGTTCTTC; CDR3aa: CASTVGPGGRNEQFF
d_gene: TRBD2; abundance: -; v_gene: TRBV6-5; j_gene: TRBJ2-1; CDR3nt: TGTGCCAGCACACTAGCGGGAGGCACCTACAATGAGCAGTTCTTC; CDR3aa: CASTLAGGTYNEQFF
d_gene: TRBD1; abundance: -; v_gene: TRBV11-2; j_gene: TRBJ2-5; CDR3nt: TGTGCCAGCAGCTTAGCCGGGACAGCGAAGGGAGAGACCCAGTACTTC; CDR3aa: CASSLAGTAKGETQYF
d_gene: -; abundance: -; v_gene: TRBV4-2; j_gene: TRBJ2-3; CDR3nt: TGTGCCAGCAGCCAAGATGCCTACCGCACAGATACGCAGTATTTT; CDR3aa: CASSQDAYRTDTQYF
d_gene: TRBD2; abundance: -; v_gene: TRBV6-4; j_gene: TRBJ2-2; CDR3nt: TGTGCCAGCAGTACTAGCGACGGCGGGGAGCTGTTTTTT; CDR3aa: CASSTSDGGELFF
d_gene: -; abundance: -; v_gene: TRBV21-1; j_gene: TRBJ2-1; CDR3nt: TGTGCCAGCAGCAAAGAGGTTAGGCGGAATGAGCAGTTCTTC; CDR3aa: CASSKEVRRNEQFF
d_gene: -; abundance: -; v_gene: TRBV10-1; j_gene: TRBJ2-1; CDR3nt: TGCGCCAGCAGTGAGTCGTTGAGTTACAATGAGCAGTTCTTC; CDR3aa: CASSESLSYNEQFF
d_gene: TRBD2; abundance: -; v_gene: TRBV10-3; j_gene: TRBJ2-3; CDR3nt: TGTGCCTCAAAAGCGGGGGGGAGCACAGATACGCAGTATTTT; CDR3aa: CASKAGGSTDTQYF
d_gene: -; abundance: -; v_gene: TRBV6-5; j_gene: TRBJ1-5; CDR3nt: TGTGCCAGCAGTTATAGCGCAGTCCAGCCCCAGCATTTT; CDR3aa: CASSYSAVQPQHF
d_gene: -; abundance: -; v_gene: TRBV4-1; j_gene: TRBJ2-3; CDR3nt: TGCGCCAGCAGCCAAGATACAGGGATCAGTATCATTTTT; CDR3aa: CASSQDTGISIIF
d_gene: TRBD2; abundance: -; v_gene: TRBV7-2; j_gene: TRBJ2-2; CDR3nt: TGTGCCAGCAGCCCATGGCAGGGAGGGACCGGGGAGCTGTTTTTT; CDR3aa: CASSPWQGGTGELFF
d_gene: -; abundance: once; v_gene: TRBV10-3; j_gene: TRBJ2-7; CDR3nt: TGTGCCATCAATGGCCGGCAAGCCTCAGGGGAGCAGTACTTC; CDR3aa: CAINGRQASGEQYF
d_gene: TRBD1; abundance: -; v_gene: TRBV6-2/TRBV6-3; j_gene: TRBJ1-2; CDR3nt: TGTGCCAGCAGTAACGGACAGGGATCCTATGGCTACACCTTC; CDR3aa: CASSNGQGSYGYTF
d_gene: -; abundance: -; v_gene: TRBV27; j_gene: TRBJ2-5; CDR3nt: TGTGCCAGCAGCAACGCTAGGGGGGAGACCCAGTACTTC; CDR3aa: CASSNARGETQYF
d_gene: -; abundance: -; v_gene: TRBV18; j_gene: TRBJ1-2; CDR3nt: TGTGCCAGCTCACCAACACAGGGTAGTAGCTACACCTTC; CDR3aa: CASSPTQGSSYTF
d_gene: -; abundance: -; v_gene: TRBV20-1; j_gene: TRBJ2-5; CDR3nt: TGCAGTGCTAACAGTCAAGAGACCCAGTACTTC; CDR3aa: CSANSQETQYF
d_gene: -; abundance: -; v_gene: TRBV11-3; j_gene: TRBJ1-2; CDR3nt: TGTGCCAGCAGCTTAGATAGGCAAGCGGACTATGGCTACACCTTC; CDR3aa: CASSLDRQADYGYTF
d_gene: -; abundance: -; v_gene: TRBV14; j_gene: TRBJ1-1; CDR3nt: TGTGCCAGCAGCCTACAGGGATTCGCGAACACTGAAGCTTTCTTT; CDR3aa: CASSLQGFANTEAFF
d_gene: -; abundance: -; v_gene: TRBV15; j_gene: TRBJ2-1; CDR3nt: TGTGCCACCAGCAGAGAGGACAAAAGATACTACAATGAGCAGTTCTTC; CDR3aa: CATSREDKRYYNEQFF
d_gene: -; abundance: few; v_gene: TRBV5-4; j_gene: TRBJ1-1; CDR3nt: TGTGCCAGCAGCTTGGCGGGGGGGCAGGGCACTGAAGCTTTCTTT; CDR3aa: CASSLAGGQGTEAFF
d_gene: -; abundance: -; v_gene: TRBV5-8; j_gene: TRBJ1-1; CDR3nt: TGTGCCAGCAGCTTGAGGAACAGCAACACTGAAGCTTTCTTT; CDR3aa: CASSLRNSNTEAFF
d_gene: -; abundance: -; v_gene: TRBV5-1; j_gene: TRBJ2-1; CDR3nt: TGCGCCAGCGGGGCAGGGTCCTACAATGAGCAGTTCTTC; CDR3aa: CASGAGSYNEQFF
d_gene: TRBD2; abundance: -; v_gene: TRBV11-2; j_gene: TRBJ2-3; CDR3nt: TGTGCCAGCCGAGGACTAGCGGGGGGTACGCAGTATTTT; CDR3aa: CASRGLAGGTQYF
d_gene: TRBD2; abundance: -; v_gene: TRBV7-2; j_gene: TRBJ2-7; CDR3nt: TGTGCCAGCAGCGCCACCGGGACTATTTCCTACGAGCAGTACTTC; CDR3aa: CASSATGTISYEQYF
d_gene: TRBD2; abundance: -; v_gene: TRBV11-3; j_gene: TRBJ2-1; CDR3nt: TGTGCCAGCAGCTTAGCCGGTGGACTAGCGGGGAATGAGCAGTTCTTC; CDR3aa: CASSLAGGLAGNEQFF
d_gene: -; abundance: once; v_gene: TRBV20-1; j_gene: TRBJ1-2; CDR3nt: TGCAGTGTCAGCAGGAATGGCTACACCTTC; CDR3aa: CSVSRNGYTF
d_gene: TRBD1; abundance: -; v_gene: TRBV28; j_gene: TRBJ1-4; CDR3nt: TGTGCCAGCAGCCTTGCAGGGGGAGGTGTAAGGAGAAAACTGTTTTTT; CDR3aa: CASSLAGGGVRRKLFF
d_gene: -; abundance: -; v_gene: TRBV2; j_gene: TRBJ2-4; CDR3nt: TGTGCCAGCAGTGAAGCGCTTGTCCTTACTAAAAACATTCAGTACTTC; CDR3aa: CASSEALVLTKNIQYF
d_gene: TRBD1; abundance: -; v_gene: TRBV15; j_gene: TRBJ2-5; CDR3nt: TGTGCCACCAGCAGAGATCCGACAGGGGGTGAGACCCAGTACTTC; CDR3aa: CATSRDPTGGETQYF
d_gene: TRBD2; abundance: -; v_gene: TRBV11-2; j_gene: TRBJ2-7; CDR3nt: TGTGCCAGCAGCTCGACGGGACTAGCGGGAACATACGAGCAGTACTTC; CDR3aa: CASSSTGLAGTYEQYF